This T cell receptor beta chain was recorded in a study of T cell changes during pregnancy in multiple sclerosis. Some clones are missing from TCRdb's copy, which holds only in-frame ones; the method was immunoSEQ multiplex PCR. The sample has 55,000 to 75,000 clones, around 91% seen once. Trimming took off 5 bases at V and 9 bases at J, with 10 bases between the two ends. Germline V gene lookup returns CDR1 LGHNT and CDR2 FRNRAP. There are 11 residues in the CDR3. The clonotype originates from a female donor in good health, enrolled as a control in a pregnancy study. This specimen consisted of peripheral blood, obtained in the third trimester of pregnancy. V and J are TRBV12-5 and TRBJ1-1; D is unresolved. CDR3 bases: TGTGCTAGTGGTCCAGGCGCTCAAGCTTTCTTT. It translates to CASGPGAQAFF. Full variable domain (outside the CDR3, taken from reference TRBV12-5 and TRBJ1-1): DARVTQTPRHKVTEMGQEVTMRCQPILGHNTVFWYRQTMMQGLELLAYFRNRAPLDDSGMPKDRFSAEMPDATLATLKIQPSEPRDSAVYFCASGPGAQAFFGQGTRLTVV.